This record looks at one T cell receptor beta chain sequence and its context. The CDR3 sequence is 15 residues long. Germline CDR1 reads KGHSH; CDR2 reads LQKENI. Trimming removed 3 bases from V and 5 bases from J; junction bases left unmatched: 5. Blood draws occurred at baseline, cycle 4 day 1, and cycle 7 day 1. Clones were sequenced by immunoSEQ multiplex PCR, and TCRdb holds only the in-frame ones, with some missing. This repertoire shows about 22,000 clones, 75% to 90% found once; its top ten account for around a third. This specimen comes from a study of OX40 agonist ivuxolimab in advanced cancers. The wider study: The patients' treatment was ivuxolimab, an agonistic anti-OX40 (CD134) antibody.

The source is an adult with an advanced solid tumor such as melanoma, head and neck, liver or kidney cancer. The chain links TRBV18 to TRBJ2-2, with TRBD1 matching 8 bases. The sample was CD4+ or CD8+ T cells sorted from blood, taken in a trial of the OX40 agonist ivuxolimab. Written as DNA, the CDR3 is TGTGCCAGCTCACCTAGGACAGGGAATACCGGGGAGCTGTTTTTT. Protein sequence: CASSPRTGNTGELFF.